The sequence of this T cell receptor beta chain was determined in a study of T cell repertoires in cytomegalovirus infection. Study-level points and caveats: Cumulative frequency of public TCR beta families picked out carriers of CMV plus the relevant HLA.

V lost 0 bases to trimming and J lost 4 bases; unmatched junction nucleotides: 2. CDR3 length equals 16 residues. Germline V gives CDR1 LGHNT, CDR2 FRNRAP. This clonotype has ten or more counts. The antigen is unknown. MiXCR was run by TCRdb on the reads, yielding one entry per CDR3 protein. The data hold a few hundred thousand distinct CDR3 sequences, with roughly 15% observed a single time. The rearrangement uses TRBV12-5 and TRBJ2-6; 8 bases fit TRBD1. The sample was PBMCs. The sequence derives from a human donor in good health (CMV status not recorded). Some clones in this sample may be carry-over from other donors' samples. The CDR3 DNA follows: TGTGCTAGTGGTTTGGTGACAGGGGTCGGGGCCAACGTCCTGACTTTC. This encodes CASGLVTGVGANVLTF.